This TCR beta chain was retrieved from a study of radiotherapy plus CTLA-4 blockade in lung cancer (dated by TCRdb to 2016 to 2018). As for the study more broadly: Among enrolled patients, approximately 17% had an objective response and 25% to 35% reached disease control.

Library preparation employed the immunoSEQ multiplex PCR assay. As stored in TCRdb, this immuneACCESS dataset retains in-frame rearrangements with V and J assigned. A fraction of the clones does not appear; measured against another copy, unresolved V genes explain less than half of the discrepancy, and the remainder lacks a known reason. A total of about 16,000 clones appear in this sample, approximately 76% of them only once. Around half of the sample is in the top ten clones. Results the study describes overall, beyond this receptor: After treatment with radiotherapy and ipilimumab, TCR clones that originated in tumors expanded in peripheral blood. The strongest predictors of response were reported to be early dynamic shifts in blood T cell clones along with a rise in serum interferon-beta following radiation.

The study evaluated CTLA-4 blockade (ipilimumab) given together with focal radiation therapy in patients who had chemo-refractory metastatic non-small-cell lung cancer. Notes on this clone: What antigen it recognizes has not been identified. No qualities accompany the bases; no much larger clone lies one base away.

The TCR comes from a human donor with non-small cell lung cancer whose response to radiotherapy plus ipilimumab could not be evaluated. The sample was peripheral blood, taken from a patient treated with radiotherapy plus ipilimumab.

The CDR3 protein is CATRGLAGETYNEQFF. In nucleotide form, the sequence is TGTGCCACCAGAGGACTAGCGGGGGAAACTTACAATGAGCAGTTCTTC. The chain links TRBV19 with TRBJ2-1, and 13 bases in between align with TRBD2. CDR1 and CDR2 were assigned from the germline V gene (reference sequence) as LNHDA and SQIVND. The CDR3 sequence holds 16 residues, the cysteine and phenylalanine included. Just CDR3 DNA is preserved here, 48 bases in frame from base 1. Here V drops 10 bases and J drops 4 bases, and the junction holds 10 bases not matched to any gene.